The present T cell receptor beta chain was sequenced within a study of CD8 T cells in Susac syndrome. With random hexamers, 0.5 to 1 ug RNA was reverse transcribed. Across 54 Vbeta and 13 Jbeta, immunoSEQ multiplex PCR amplified TCR beta CDR3. TCRdb recomputed calls from the immunoSEQ multiplex PCR reads with MiXCR, one row per CDR3 protein. In the table there are fewer than 80,000 distinct CDR3 sequences, roughly 94% of which are singletons. CD8+ and CD4+ T cells from blood underwent TCR beta sequencing, which was carried out in a high-throughput format. Concerning this clonotype itself: The target antigen is unknown.

Study-level results: The number of Susac-specific public clones found was around 16 in total CD8+ repertoires and about five in CD8+ TEMRA repertoires.

This CDR3 is 14 amino acids long. V shed 4 bases, J shed 5 bases, and the junction held 6 bases outside the gene matches. CDR1 and CDR2 from the germline V gene are KGHSH and LQKENI. This rearrangement joins TRBV18 to TRBJ2-7; 9 bases align to TRBD1. The receptor comes from a human donor with Susac syndrome. Source material: CD8+ T cells from PBMCs. The CDR3 region is CASSLRQGEDEQYF. For the CDR3, the DNA is TGTGCCAGCTCACTACGACAGGGGGAGGACGAGCAGTACTTC.